This T cell receptor beta chain comes out of a study of T cell responses to AZD1222 COVID-19 vaccine. As to this clone: Its antigen remains unidentified.

Study observations and caveats: Donors, mostly white British, included more females; clonal diversity was possibly underestimated. It was only a handful of AZD1222 recipients who were seropositive at baseline.

This table comes from immunoSEQ multiplex PCR, and its TCRdb copy is limited to in-frame clones, with some not included. The sample carries more than 110,000 clones, over 80% recorded once. Germline-derived CDR1 and CDR2 are MDHEN and SYDVKM. The CDR3 consists of 12 residues. The trim removed 10 bases at V and 2 bases at J, leaving 5 bases unmatched. The origin of this receptor is an adult who received the AZD1222 COVID-19 vaccine. The genes are TRBV28 and TRBJ2-7, with 7 bases identical to TRBD2. This material consisted of peripheral blood, taken 28 days after the second AZD1222 dose. This chain's CDR3 is CAIGGRAYEQYF. The CDR3 coding sequence is TGTGCCATCGGGGGGAGGGCCTACGAGCAGTACTTC. The variable domain in full, completed from reference TRBV28 and TRBJ2-7, reads DVKVTQSSRYLVKRTGEKVFLECVQDMDHENMFWYRQDPGLGLRLIYFSYDVKMKEKGDIPEGYSVSREKKERFSLILESASTNQTSMYLCAIGGRAYEQYFGPGTRLTVT.